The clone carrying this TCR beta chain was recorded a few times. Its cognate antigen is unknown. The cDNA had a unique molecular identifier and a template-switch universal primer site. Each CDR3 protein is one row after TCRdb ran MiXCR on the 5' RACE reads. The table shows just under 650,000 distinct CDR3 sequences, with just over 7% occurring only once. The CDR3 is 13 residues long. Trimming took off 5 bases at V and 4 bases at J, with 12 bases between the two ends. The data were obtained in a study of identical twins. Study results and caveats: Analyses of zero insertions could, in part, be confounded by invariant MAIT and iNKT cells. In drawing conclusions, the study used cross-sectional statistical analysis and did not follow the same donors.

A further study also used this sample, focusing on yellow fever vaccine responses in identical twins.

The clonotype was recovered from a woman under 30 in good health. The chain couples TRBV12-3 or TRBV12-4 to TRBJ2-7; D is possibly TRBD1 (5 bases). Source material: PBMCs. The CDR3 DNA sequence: TGTGCCAGCAGTATCGACAGAAGTTACGAGCAGTACTTC. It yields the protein CASSIDRSYEQYF.